This T cell receptor beta chain was identified during a study of blood T cell repertoires in COVID-19. Study background: Whether acute or convalescent, the COVID-19 samples came from the United States, Italy and Spain.

Germline CDR1 reads MNHEY; CDR2 reads SVGAGI. The CDR3 spans 14 residues. Germline trimming cut 7 bases from V and 4 bases from J; bases unmatched to any gene: 8. In the authors' workflow: Reference gene primer amplification in the assay estimated nucleated cell counts. The method was immunoSEQ multiplex PCR; TCRdb's version includes in-frame clones alone and lacks a portion of them. The V and J calls and clone size are taken from that table; D and trimming were inferred from the DNA. This repertoire shows some 130,000 clones, 88% found once; its top ten account for about 9.4%. The chain is built from TRBV6-5 and TRBJ1-2; 8 bases align to TRBD1. The sequenced sample was peripheral blood. The receptor was derived from a man in his fifties with acute or convalescent COVID-19. CDR3 DNA: TGTGCCAGCAAGCTTTCGACAGGGGCCTATGGCTACACCTTC. As protein: CASKLSTGAYGYTF.